This TCR beta chain is from a study of cytomegalovirus exposure and HLA in healthy donors. Whole-study results and caveats: A further, later analysis showed that HLA-associated TCR beta chains (compared with equally common others) were more clonally expanded. Sequencing likely produced, as an artifact, a cluster of highly shared sequence variants.

In regard to this clone: As yet, its antigen is unknown.

The germline V gene has CDR1 MNHNS and CDR2 SASEGT. The CDR3 totals 16 residues. V was shortened by 3 bases and J by 3 bases, with 16 bases between the two germline ends. PCR primers comprised 60 Vbeta and 13 Jbeta primers. The assay was immunoSEQ multiplex PCR, and TCRdb's table has in-frame clones only and misses some. The sample has 150,000 or so clones; 70% to 85% are singletons. The V call is TRBV6-1, the J call TRBJ2-3; possible D gene TRBD1, 6 bases. Material: PBMCs. This TCR derives from a man under 40 in good health and CMV-seronegative. CDR3 DNA: TGTGCCAGCAGTGAGGGGGCAGGGTGGGGGACAGATACGCAGTATTTT. Residues: CASSEGAGWGTDTQYF.